The 21 T cell receptor beta chains below come from one sample, sequenced in a study of T cell repertoires in cytomegalovirus infection. Their antigens remain unidentified. TCRdb re-called the reads with MiXCR, one entry per CDR3 protein. The table lists about 570,000 distinct CDR3 sequences, about 40% of them singletons. Sequenced material: cultured PBMCs, taken from culture after CMV antigen stimulation. These TCRs come from a human donor in good health (CMV status not recorded). Some clones in this sample may be carry-over from other donors' samples.

The table lists this clonotype with many counts. The rearrangement uses TRBV7-2 and TRBJ2-6, with D hard to call. The CDR3 loop spans 16 amino acids. Trimming pared 2 bases from V and 5 bases from J, leaving 13 bases between. Germline loops: CDR1 SGHTA, CDR2 FQGNSA. The CDR3 reads CASSLRVGLWANVLTF. In DNA form, the CDR3 reads TGTGCCAGCAGCTTACGGGTTGGGTTGTGGGCCAACGTCCTGACTTTC.

The rearrangement uses TRBV5-6 and TRBJ1-2; a weak D match, TRBD1 (6 bases). V was shortened by 0 bases and J by 5 bases, with 17 bases between the two germline ends. The V gene's germline CDR1 is SGHDT and CDR2 YYEEEE. This CDR3 region has 16 residues. CDR3 residues: CASSLGGDTTQYGYTF. DNA of the CDR3: TGTGCCAGCAGCTTGGGTGGGGACACCACCCAATATGGCTACACCTTC.

This chain connects TRBV14 to TRBJ2-4, with D tentatively TRBD1 (7 bases). In germline, CDR1 is SGHDN, CDR2 FVKESK. V was shortened by 6 bases and J by 9 bases, with 18 bases between the two germline ends. CDR3 length: 14 residues. CDR3 DNA sequence: TGTGCCAGCAGTCTCAAGGGCCAGGGGGGCATTCAGTACTTC. Protein: CASSLKGQGGIQYF.

V usage is TRBV25-1 and J usage is TRBJ2-3; TRBD2 matches 10 bases. Per germline, CDR1 MGHDK and CDR2 SYGVNS. The V segment lost 2 bases and the J segment 4 bases; nucleotides outside the gene matches: 6. CDR3 length: 16 residues. In nucleotides, the CDR3 is TGTGCCAGCAGTGAAAGCGCTAGCGGGAGTGCAGATACGCAGTATTTT. Translating gives CASSESASGSADTQYF.

The J gene is TRBJ2-3, the V gene TRBV12-3 or TRBV12-4; D possibly corresponds to TRBD2 (5 bases). The CDR3 extends over 14 amino acids. The V end lost 7 bases, the J end lost 7 bases, and 18 bases lay between the germline ends. In DNA form, the CDR3 reads TGTGCCAGCACCCTAGGAGGAGGAGGAAATACGCAGTATTTT. Amino acid sequence: CASTLGGGGNTQYF.

This clonotype was found many times. This sequence joins TRBV7-2 and TRBJ2-5; D unresolved. V was trimmed by 1 base and J by 5 bases, leaving 5 bases between them. This CDR3 region has 12 residues. Germline CDR1 is SGHTA and CDR2 is FQGNSA. CDR3 region: CASSLDRETQYF. The CDR3 bases are TGTGCCAGCAGCTTAGATCGGGAGACCCAGTACTTC.

V usage is TRBV20-1 and J usage is TRBJ2-7; D is perhaps TRBD1 (6 bases). The germline V and J ends were trimmed by 3 bases and 5 bases, with 17 bases remaining between them. Germline CDR1 reads DFQATT; CDR2 reads SNEGSKA (reference sequence). The CDR3 length is 14 residues. This CDR3 is CSASGARGFNEQYF. The DNA of the CDR3 is TGCAGTGCTAGTGGGGCCAGGGGATTCAACGAGCAGTACTTC.

The CDR3 sequence is CASSQGPGDEQYF. Written as DNA, the CDR3 is TGTGCCAGCAGCCAAGGCCCAGGGGACGAGCAGTACTTC. The genes are TRBV3-1 and TRBJ2-7, with D tentatively TRBD1 (6 bases). The germline V and J ends were trimmed by 1 base and 5 bases, with 9 bases remaining between them. CDR1 and CDR2 from the germline V gene are LGHDT and YNNKEL (reference sequence). The CDR3 extends over 13 amino acids.

This clonotype turned up a few times. The chain links TRBV5-1 to TRBJ2-3; D gene unclear. Germline V lookup: CDR1 SGHRS, CDR2 YFSETQ. V was shortened by 3 bases and J by 2 bases, with 10 bases between the two germline ends. This CDR3 is 14 amino acids long. The CDR3 DNA is TGCGCCAGCAGCTCCACACCCGACACAGATACGCAGTATTTT. Translated: CASSSTPDTDTQYF.

The chain carries TRBV12-3 or TRBV12-4 and TRBJ1-1; D not resolved. This CDR3 region has 11 residues. V gave up 6 bases and J gave up 10 bases, with 12 bases separating them. The CDR3 nucleotides are TGTGCCAGCAGCGAAACCGTCGGAGCTTTCTTT. It encodes CASSETVGAFF.

This clonotype has more than one count but fewer than ten. The chain combines TRBV7-8 with TRBJ2-1, with TRBD2 matching 11 bases. Looked up from germline, CDR1 is SGHVS and CDR2 is FQNEAQ. The V gene end was trimmed by 2 bases and the J gene end by 10 bases; junction bases not matched to a gene: 7. The length of the CDR3 is 15 residues. CDR3 in amino acids: CASSLLAGGPGEQFF. The CDR3 DNA sequence: TGTGCCAGCAGCTTATTAGCGGGGGGGCCTGGGGAGCAGTTCTTC.

In this sample, this clonotype turned up a few times. The V and J genes are TRBV4-3 and TRBJ2-5; possible D gene TRBD2, 6 bases. The CDR3 loop spans 15 amino acids. Trimming took 1 base from V and 5 from J, leaving 14 bases between them. Germline V CDR1 and CDR2: LGHNA, YSLEER. The CDR3 sequence: CASSQGLGLVETQYF. The CDR3 region has the DNA TGCGCCAGCAGCCAAGGACTAGGCCTAGTGGAGACCCAGTACTTC.

This clonotype showed up many times. The CDR3 region has the DNA TGTGCCAGCAGCTCCGACACCTACGAGCAGTACTTC. Translated, it gives CASSSDTYEQYF. The chain employs TRBV7-2 and TRBJ2-7; no clear D gene. CDR1 is SGHTA and CDR2 is FQGNSA in the germline V gene. The CDR3 has 12 residues. Trimming stripped 4 bases from V and 2 bases from J, with 6 bases between.

This clonotype was detected a few times. The chain links TRBV7-8 to TRBJ2-7; 7 bases fit TRBD2. Germline values: CDR1 SGHVS, CDR2 FQNEAQ. The CDR3 is made up of 16 amino acids. Losses at the gene ends were 1 base for V and 0 bases for J; bases not matched to a gene: 6. CDR3 region: CASSLEVAGLSYEQYF. Here the CDR3 DNA reads TGTGCCAGCAGCTTAGAGGTAGCGGGTCTCTCCTACGAGCAGTACTTC.

This clonotype was seen more than once but under ten times. This chain connects TRBV9 to TRBJ2-6; maybe TRBD2 (6 bases). The V and J ends lost 3 bases and 0 bases respectively, with 19 bases between them. Germline assignment: CDR1 SGDLS and CDR2 YYNGEE. There are 19 residues in the CDR3. This CDR3 reads CASSAPPGRDPSGANVLTF. The CDR3, as DNA: TGTGCCAGCAGCGCACCTCCGGGGCGGGACCCCTCTGGGGCCAACGTCCTGACTTTC.

This rearrangement joins TRBV2 to TRBJ2-5, with 7 bases lining up with TRBD2. The CDR3 has 13 amino acids. The trim removed 6 bases at V and 2 bases at J, leaving 3 bases unmatched. Per the germline V gene, CDR1 is SNHLY and CDR2 is FYNNEI. The CDR3 DNA sequence: TGTGCCAGCAGGGAGCGGGGTCAAGAGACCCAGTACTTC. Its translation is CASRERGQETQYF.

This chain connects TRBV15 to TRBJ2-7; 7 nucleotides agree with TRBD1. Germline loops: CDR1 LNHNV, CDR2 YYDKDF (reference sequence). There are 14 residues in the CDR3. J gave up 4 bases and V 1 base, and 4 bases lay outside the gene matches. Here the CDR3 reads CATSRGGDSYEQYF. In DNA, the CDR3 is TGTGCCACCAGCAGAGGTGGGGACAGTTACGAGCAGTACTTC.

The V gene is TRBV20-1, the J gene TRBJ1-3, with D hard to call. This CDR3 spans 16 amino acids. Trimming removed 0 bases at V and 4 bases at J, with 16 bases between. Germline-derived CDR1 and CDR2 are DFQATT and SNEGSKA (reference sequence). The CDR3 loop is CSARDLARQQGNTIYF. CDR3 in DNA: TGCAGTGCTAGAGACCTCGCGAGGCAACAGGGAAACACCATATATTTT.

This clonotype has just a few counts. The chain is built from TRBV7-2 and TRBJ1-2; D is possibly TRBD1 (5 bases). Trimming took 5 bases from V and 7 from J, leaving 23 bases between them. This CDR3 is built from 16 residues. Per germline, CDR1 SGHTA and CDR2 FQGNSA. CDR3 sequence (DNA): TGTGCCAGCAGCCTCGGGGCGAGGGGCCTTGATGGTGGCTACACCTTC. Translated, it gives CASSLGARGLDGGYTF.

The DNA of the CDR3 is TGTGCCAGCAGCTACGAGGCCGCCGGGGAGCTGTTTTTT. Translation: CASSYEAAGELFF. This sequence joins TRBV7-2 and TRBJ2-2, with no clear D. The CDR3 spans 13 residues. Per the germline V gene, CDR1 is SGHTA and CDR2 is FQGNSA. Trimming pared 4 bases from V and 6 bases from J, leaving 9 bases between.

This chain uses TRBV7-6 with TRBJ1-5; D ambiguous. Germline lookup yields CDR1 SGHVS and CDR2 FNYEAQ. The CDR3 runs 16 residues. The V and J ends lost 3 bases and 3 bases respectively, with 15 bases between them. CDR3 in DNA: TGTGCCAGCAGCTTTGGCCTGTATGGTCTCAATCAGCCCCAGCATTTT. It is translated as CASSFGLYGLNQPQHF.